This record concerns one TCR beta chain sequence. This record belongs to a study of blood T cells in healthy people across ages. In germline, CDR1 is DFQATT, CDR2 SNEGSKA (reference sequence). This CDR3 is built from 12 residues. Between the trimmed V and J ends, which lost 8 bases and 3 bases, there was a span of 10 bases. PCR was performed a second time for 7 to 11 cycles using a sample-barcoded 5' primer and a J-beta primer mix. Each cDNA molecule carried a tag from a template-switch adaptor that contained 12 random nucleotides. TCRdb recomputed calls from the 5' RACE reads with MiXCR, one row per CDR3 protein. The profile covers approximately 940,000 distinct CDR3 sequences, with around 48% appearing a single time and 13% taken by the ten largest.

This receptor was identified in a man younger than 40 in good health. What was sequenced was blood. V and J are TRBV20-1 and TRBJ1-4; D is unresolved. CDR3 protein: CSMPGPNEKLFF. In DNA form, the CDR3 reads TGCAGTATGCCGGGTCCTAATGAAAAACTGTTTTTT.